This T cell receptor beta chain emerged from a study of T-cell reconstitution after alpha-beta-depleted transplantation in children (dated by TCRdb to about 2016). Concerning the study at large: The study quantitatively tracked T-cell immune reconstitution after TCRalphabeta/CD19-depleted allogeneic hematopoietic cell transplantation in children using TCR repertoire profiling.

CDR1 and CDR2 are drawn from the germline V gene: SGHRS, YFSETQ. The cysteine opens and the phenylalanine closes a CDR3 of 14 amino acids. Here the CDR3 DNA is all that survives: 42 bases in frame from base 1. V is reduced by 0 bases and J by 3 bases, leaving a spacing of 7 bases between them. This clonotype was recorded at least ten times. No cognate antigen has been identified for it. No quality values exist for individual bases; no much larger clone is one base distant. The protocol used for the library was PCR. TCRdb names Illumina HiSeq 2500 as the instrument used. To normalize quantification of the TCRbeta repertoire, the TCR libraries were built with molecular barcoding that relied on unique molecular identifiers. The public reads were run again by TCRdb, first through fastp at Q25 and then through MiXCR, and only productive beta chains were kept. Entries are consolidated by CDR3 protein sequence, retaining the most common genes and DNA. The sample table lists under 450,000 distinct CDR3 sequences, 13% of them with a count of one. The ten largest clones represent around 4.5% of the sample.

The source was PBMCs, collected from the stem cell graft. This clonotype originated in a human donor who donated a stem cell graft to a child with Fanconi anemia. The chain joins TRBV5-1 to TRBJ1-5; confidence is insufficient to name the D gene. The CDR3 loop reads CASSLGAANQPQHF. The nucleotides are TGCGCCAGCAGCTTGGGTGCAGCCAATCAGCCCCAGCATTTT.